The 23 T cell receptor beta chains below all came from one sample that was sequenced in a study of blood T cell repertoires in COVID-19. TCRdb's copy holds only in-frame clones and misses some; the assay was immunoSEQ multiplex PCR. The data contain about 170,000 clones, around 85% of them seen just once; the ten biggest clones take up about 3.3%. The sequenced sample was peripheral blood. These receptors were collected from a human donor with acute or convalescent COVID-19. The donor label of this sample is uncertain.

The rearrangement uses TRBV7-9 and TRBJ2-7; possibly TRBD1 for D (6 bases). V was cut by 2 bases and J by 5 bases, with 13 bases left in between. The CDR3 is made up of 14 amino acids. The germline gives CDR1 SEHNR, CDR2 FQNEAQ (reference sequence). The CDR3 loop is CASSLSGEWNEQYF. The CDR3 nucleotides read TGTGCCAGCAGCTTATCAGGGGAATGGAACGAGCAGTACTTC. Supplemented by reference TRBV7-9 and TRBJ2-7, the full variable domain reads DTGVSQNPRHKITKRGQNVTFRCDPISEHNRLYWYRQTLGQGPEFLTYFQNEAQLEKSRLLSDRFSAERPKGSFSTLEIQRTEQGDSAMYLCASSLSGEWNEQYFGPGTRLTVT.

The rearrangement uses TRBV7-2 and TRBJ1-2; D uncertain. The germline V and J ends were trimmed by 7 bases and 4 bases, with 16 bases remaining between them. CDR3 length: 14 amino acids. Per germline, CDR1 SGHTA and CDR2 FQGNSA. CDR3 sequence reads: CASIPAARSYGYTF. The CDR3 DNA reads as TGTGCCAGCATCCCTGCGGCAAGAAGCTATGGCTACACCTTC.

J is TRBJ1-2 and V is TRBV6-5; the match to TRBD1 covers 7 bases. The junction had 12 bases not matched to a gene; V was cut back by 0 bases and J by 8 bases. The CDR3 consists of 16 residues. Germline-derived CDR1 and CDR2 are MNHEY and SVGAGI. The CDR3 DNA sequence: TGTGCCAGCAGTTACTCGAGACCCACAGGGGTTGGAGGCTACACCTTC. It codes for CASSYSRPTGVGGYTF.

J is TRBJ1-2 and V is TRBV6-5; D is undetermined. Germline CDR1 is MNHEY and CDR2 is SVGAGI. This CDR3 is built from 13 residues. Trimming took off 5 bases at V and 2 bases at J, with 9 bases between the two ends. The CDR3 sequence is CASSPTGNYGYTF. The CDR3, as DNA: TGTGCCAGCAGTCCGACTGGGAACTATGGCTACACCTTC.

This chain connects TRBV6-5 to TRBJ2-5, with 9 bases lining up with TRBD2. J gave up 5 bases and V 2 bases, and 6 bases lay outside the gene matches. Germline CDR1 is MNHEY and CDR2 is SVGAGI. The CDR3 length is 15 residues. The CDR3 DNA follows: TGTGCCAGCAGTTACGAGGCGGGGGGGCGTGAGACCCAGTACTTC. It translates to CASSYEAGGRETQYF.

The gene calls are TRBV6-2 or TRBV6-3 and TRBJ1-2, with 8 bases aligning to TRBD1. There are 17 residues in the CDR3. The V gene end was trimmed by 2 bases and the J gene end by 4 bases; junction bases not matched to a gene: 12. Germline CDR1 MNHEY, CDR2 SVGEGT. In DNA, the CDR3 is TGTGCCAGCAGTTACGGAGGGACAGGAGATCTCTTCTATGGCTACACCTTC. It yields the protein CASSYGGTGDLFYGYTF.

The CDR3 DNA sequence: TGCAGCGTTGGGTCAGGGGCACTCTACAATGAGCAGTTCTTC. This codes for CSVGSGALYNEQFF. The chain combines TRBV29-1 with TRBJ2-1; D possibly corresponds to TRBD1 (6 bases). The CDR3 extends over 14 amino acids. The germline V gene has CDR1 SQVTM and CDR2 ANQGSEA. V was cut by 4 bases and J by 3 bases, with 13 bases left in between.

The gene calls are TRBV19 and TRBJ1-5; TRBD1 aligns across 7 bases. This CDR3 spans 14 amino acids. The J segment lost 5 bases and the V segment lost 3 bases, leaving 4 bases of the junction unmatched. The germline gives CDR1 LNHDA, CDR2 SQIVND (reference sequence). For the CDR3, the DNA is TGTGCCAGTAGTATTGGGACAGTGGATCAGCCCCAGCATTTT. Amino acid sequence: CASSIGTVDQPQHF.

This rearrangement joins TRBV18 to TRBJ1-6; D gene uncertain. V dropped 3 bases and J dropped 9 bases, with 15 bases sitting between them. Germline lookup yields CDR1 KGHSH and CDR2 LQKENI. The CDR3 has 15 residues. CDR3 amino acids: CASSPLDAGGSPLHF. In DNA, the CDR3 is TGTGCCAGCTCACCTCTTGACGCCGGAGGTTCACCCCTCCACTTT.

The rearrangement links TRBV24-1 to TRBJ1-2; the D gene is possibly TRBD1 (5 bases). V gave up 3 bases and J gave up 13 bases, with 17 bases separating them. CDR3 length equals 13 residues. Germline V lookup: CDR1 KGHDR, CDR2 SFDVKD. The CDR3 bases are TGTGCCACCAGTGATAAGTGGGGCCCGCGGTTCACCTTC. Amino acid sequence: CATSDKWGPRFTF.

This clone was counted once. The chain couples TRBV27 to TRBJ2-1; D perhaps matches TRBD1 (6 bases). V was pared by 5 bases and J by 8 bases, with 16 bases between. Germline V gene sequence: CDR1 MNHEY, CDR2 SMNVEV (reference sequence). CDR3 length equals 14 residues. This CDR3 is CASSRDTDRYEQFF. The CDR3 nucleotides read TGTGCCAGCAGTCGGGACACCGATAGGTATGAGCAGTTCTTC.

The chain uses TRBV19 and TRBJ2-1, with 7 nucleotides matching TRBD2. Germline V gene sequence: CDR1 LNHDA, CDR2 SQIVND (reference sequence). The CDR3 runs to 15 residues. J lost 0 bases, V lost 2 bases, and 1 base had no gene match. CDR3 residues: CASSILADSYNEQFF. The CDR3 DNA sequence: TGTGCCAGTAGTATACTAGCGGACTCCTACAATGAGCAGTTCTTC.

The chain uses TRBV19 and TRBJ2-3; 7 positions agree with TRBD1. The CDR3 consists of 16 residues. Trimming at V came to 6 bases and at J to 1 base, leaving 10 bases not matched to a gene. Germline lookup yields CDR1 LNHDA and CDR2 SQIVND (reference sequence). The CDR3 spells CASSPSQGTRTDTQYF. The CDR3 DNA sequence: TGTGCCAGTAGCCCGTCACAGGGGACGCGCACAGATACGCAGTATTTT.

The V and J genes are TRBV18 and TRBJ1-2; D is possibly TRBD1 (6 bases). This CDR3 has 14 residues. CDR1 and CDR2 (germline): KGHSH, LQKENI. Between the trimmed V and J ends, which lost 1 base and 3 bases, there was a span of 9 bases. CDR3 sequence (DNA): TGTGCCAGCTCACCACTGCAGGGGTACTATGGCTACACCTTC. Amino acids: CASSPLQGYYGYTF.

The rearrangement uses TRBV27 and TRBJ1-5; D gene uncertain. Germline V gene sequence: CDR1 MNHEY, CDR2 SMNVEV (reference sequence). This CDR3 comprises 13 residues. The V gene lost 5 bases and the J gene lost 6 bases, with 11 bases spanning the gap. CDR3 loop: CASSASGSQPQHF. Written as DNA, the CDR3 is TGTGCCAGCAGTGCCTCGGGGTCTCAGCCCCAGCATTTT.

J is TRBJ1-6 and V is TRBV28, with TRBD1 matching over 7 bases. Germline V gene lookup returns CDR1 MDHEN and CDR2 SYDVKM. V shed 4 bases and J 9 bases; nucleotides not matched to a gene: 12. The CDR3 loop spans 16 amino acids. DNA for the CDR3: TGTGCCAGCAGTTCCAGTCGGGCAGGGGGTGGTTCACCCCTCCACTTT. This codes for CASSSSRAGGGSPLHF.

The chain uses TRBV5-4 and TRBJ1-2; 7 bases are shared with TRBD1. The ends lost 3 bases at V and 4 bases at J; junction bases unmatched: 9. Germline assignment: CDR1 SGHNT and CDR2 YYREEE (reference sequence). This CDR3 comprises 15 residues. Written as DNA, the CDR3 is TGTGCCAGCAGCTCCCTACAGGGGTTGGGCTATGGCTACACCTTC. Protein: CASSSLQGLGYGYTF.

The chain employs TRBV27 and TRBJ1-5; TRBD1 matches at 7 bases. Germline-derived CDR1 and CDR2 are MNHEY and SMNVEV (reference sequence). The CDR3 consists of 19 residues. J lost 0 bases, V lost 6 bases, and 17 bases had no gene match. CDR3 DNA sequence: TGTGCCAGCAGCCCAATAATCGGGACAGAAACGTTTAGCAATCAGCCCCAGCATTTT. It translates to CASSPIIGTETFSNQPQHF.

The chain is built from TRBV5-1 and TRBJ1-3; 7 bases map to TRBD1. The CDR3 consists of 16 residues. The V gene's germline CDR1 is SGHRS and CDR2 YFSETQ. J was trimmed by 0 bases and V by 4 bases; bases with no gene match: 7. The CDR3 nucleotides are TGCGCCAGCAGCCCCGGACAGGAGAGCTCTGGAAACACCATATATTTT. This translates into CASSPGQESSGNTIYF. Full variable domain (rest looked up from reference TRBV5-1 and TRBJ1-3): KAGVTQTPRYLIKTRGQQVTLSCSPISGHRSVSWYQQTPGQGLQFLFEYFSETQRNKGNFPGRFSGRQFSNSRSEMNVSTLELGDSALYLCASSPGQESSGNTIYFGEGSWLTVV.

The chain couples TRBV30 to TRBJ1-5, with TRBD1 matching 7 bases. V trimming: 0 bases; J trimming: 5 bases; junction bases outside the gene matches: 1. CDR1 GTSNPN and CDR2 SVGIG come from the germline V gene (reference sequence). CDR3 length equals 13 residues. The CDR3 DNA sequence: TGTGCCTGGAGTGTCAGGGGGTATCAGCCCCAGCATTTT. It specifies CAWSVRGYQPQHF.

This clone was detected a few times. The chain is built from TRBV6-6 and TRBJ1-1; D call uncertain. The CDR3 loop spans 16 amino acids. The V end was cut by 4 bases, the J end by 1 base, with 16 bases between. The germline V gene encodes CDR1 MNHNY and CDR2 SVGAGI (reference sequence). For the CDR3, the DNA is TGTGCCAGCAGTTCTTATAATACCGGGAAGAACACTGAAGCTTTCTTT. Its protein is CASSSYNTGKNTEAFF.

This clone was counted between two and nine times. The chain has TRBV10-2 and TRBJ1-6; D gene unclear. Germline CDR1 and CDR2: WSHSY and SAAADI. Deletions cut 11 bases from V and 7 bases from J, with 15 bases between. The length of the CDR3 is 13 residues. The CDR3, as DNA: TGCGCCCTCAAGGGAGGTGAGAATTCACCCCTCCACTTT. Its protein product is CALKGGENSPLHF.

This chain uses TRBV27 with TRBJ2-7, with D tentatively TRBD2 (7 bases). Germline V gene data show CDR1 as MNHEY and CDR2 as SMNVEV (reference sequence). The V and J ends lost 7 bases and 0 bases respectively, with 16 bases between them. This CDR3 spans 15 amino acids. The DNA for the CDR3 is TGTGCCAGCACCCACCAGGGAGGGGGCTCCTACGAGCAGTACTTC. It specifies CASTHQGGGSYEQYF.